The 13 T cell receptor beta chains listed next were all sequenced from one sample in a study of long-term antiretroviral therapy in people with HIV. Samples were assayed with immunoSEQ v3.0 at survey level. Repertoires were generated with immunoSEQ multiplex PCR, while TCRdb's copy carries only in-frame clones and drops some. The data show 25,000 to 35,000 clones, with roughly nine tenths seen just once and roughly 7% held by the top ten. The sequencing used unsorted PBMCs, collected approximately 5 years before starting antiretroviral therapy. The source is a man aged 45-60 years with HIV.

Only one count was recorded for this clone. The chain combines TRBV7-2 with TRBJ2-5; 8 bases line up with TRBD2. This CDR3 region has 16 residues. The ends lost 1 base at V and 3 bases at J; junction bases unmatched: 7. Per germline, CDR1 SGHTA and CDR2 FQGNSA. The CDR3 is CASSLVGRGGEETQYF. The CDR3 DNA reads TGTGCCAGCAGCTTAGTTGGTCGGGGGGGAGAAGAGACCCAGTACTTC. Full variable domain (rest looked up from reference TRBV7-2 and TRBJ2-5): GAGVSQSPSNKVTEKGKDVELRCDPISGHTALYWYRQSLGQGLEFLIYFQGNSAPDKSGLPSDRFSAERTGGSVSTLTIQRTQQEDSAVYLCASSLVGRGGEETQYFGPGTRLLVL.

The chain carries TRBV7-9 and TRBJ2-3, with TRBD1 matching 8 bases. CDR1 is SEHNR, CDR2 FQNEAQ, per germline (reference sequence). The CDR3 length is 14 residues. J lost 2 bases, V lost 8 bases, and 6 bases had no gene match. CDR3 residues: CASGRTGFTDTQYF. CDR3 DNA sequence: TGTGCCAGCGGAAGGACAGGGTTCACAGATACGCAGTATTTT.

The CDR3 here is CASSRRAGVYYEQYF. The CDR3 nucleotides are TGTGCCAGCAGCCGAAGGGCAGGGGTATACTACGAGCAGTACTTC. The genes are TRBV6-5 and TRBJ2-7; the D gene is possibly TRBD1 (6 bases). V was cut by 6 bases and J by 3 bases, with 18 bases left in between. Germline V gene lookup returns CDR1 MNHEY and CDR2 SVGAGI. There are 15 residues in the CDR3.

The chain links TRBV7-3 to TRBJ2-1; D could derive from TRBD1 or TRBD2 (7 bases each). The CDR3 sequence is 16 residues long. V was pared by 5 bases and J by 0 bases, with 14 bases between. Germline CDR1 reads SGHTA; CDR2 reads FQGTGA. In DNA form, the CDR3 reads TGTGCCAGCAGCCTCCAGGGGGGGGGCTCCTACAATGAGCAGTTCTTC. It encodes CASSLQGGGSYNEQFF.

This clone was seen just once. V and J are TRBV7-2 and TRBJ2-1; no reliable D call. CDR1 SGHTA and CDR2 FQGNSA come from the germline V gene. With 5 bases removed from V and 6 bases from J, the gap between germline ends came to 14 bases. The CDR3 consists of 14 residues. The CDR3, as DNA: TGTGCCAGCAGCCCCCGCTTGTCTCTCAATGAGCAGTTCTTC. Protein: CASSPRLSLNEQFF. Full variable domain (missing parts from reference TRBV7-2 and TRBJ2-1): GAGVSQSPSNKVTEKGKDVELRCDPISGHTALYWYRQSLGQGLEFLIYFQGNSAPDKSGLPSDRFSAERTGGSVSTLTIQRTQQEDSAVYLCASSPRLSLNEQFFGPGTRLTVL.

The chain is built from TRBV25-1 and TRBJ1-1, with D perhaps matching TRBD1 (6 bases). The CDR3 is made up of 15 amino acids. Trimming pared 8 bases from V and 3 bases from J, leaving 19 bases between. Germline V lookup: CDR1 MGHDK, CDR2 SYGVNS. This chain's CDR3 is CASLRPTGAYTEAFF. The CDR3 nucleotides are TGTGCCAGCCTCCGCCCGACAGGCGCGTACACTGAAGCTTTCTTT.

V gene TRBV4-3 combines with J gene TRBJ1-4, with D possibly being TRBD1 (5 bases). Per germline, CDR1 LGHNA and CDR2 YSLEER. The V end was cut by 4 bases, the J end by 7 bases, with 16 bases between. There are 15 residues in the CDR3. CDR3 residues: CASSRDWGFGEKLFF. In nucleotides, the CDR3 is TGCGCCAGCAGCCGAGATTGGGGGTTCGGTGAAAAACTGTTTTTT.

This clone was seen just once. The chain carries TRBV6-6 and TRBJ1-2, with D tentatively TRBD1 (5 bases). Trimming pared 6 bases from V and 0 bases from J, leaving 11 bases between. Germline V CDR1 and CDR2: MNHNY, SVGAGI (reference sequence). The CDR3 covers 14 residues. The CDR3 loop reads CASRPTVANYGYTF. The DNA of the CDR3 is TGTGCCAGCAGACCGACAGTAGCTAACTATGGCTACACCTTC.

The chain couples TRBV9 to TRBJ2-2; D may be TRBD1 (5 bases). V dropped 3 bases and J dropped 1 base, with 13 bases sitting between them. Looked up from germline, CDR1 is SGDLS and CDR2 is YYNGEE. The CDR3 length is 16 residues. CDR3 sequence: CASSGPPTVNTGELFF. The CDR3 DNA reads as TGTGCCAGCAGCGGACCGCCGACAGTGAACACCGGGGAGCTGTTTTTT.

The chain joins TRBV7-9 to TRBJ1-2, with no clear D. This CDR3 region has 12 residues. V lost 4 bases and J 8 bases, leaving 11 bases between the germline ends. Germline-derived CDR1 and CDR2 are SEHNR and FQNEAQ (reference sequence). The CDR3 nucleotides are TGTGCCAGCAGCTCCGCGGGTTGGGGCTACACCTTC. It yields the protein CASSSAGWGYTF.

V gene TRBV25-1 combines with J gene TRBJ1-2; TRBD1 matches 7 bases. From germline, CDR1 is MGHDK and CDR2 SYGVNS. This CDR3 is 16 amino acids long. J lost 4 bases, V lost 5 bases, and 13 bases had no gene match. As DNA, the CDR3 is TGTGCCAGCAGTTTAAAGCCCCAGGGGGTCGGCTATGGCTACACCTTC. Its protein is CASSLKPQGVGYGYTF.

This rearrangement joins TRBV10-3 to TRBJ1-3; D ambiguous. In germline, CDR1 is ENHRY, CDR2 SYGVKD. This CDR3 region has 12 residues. Trimming shortened V by 2 bases and J by 7 bases, and 6 bases separated the two germline ends. The DNA for the CDR3 is TGTGCCATCAGTGAGCCGGGGAACACCATATATTTT. Encoded protein: CAISEPGNTIYF.

The V call is TRBV9, the J call TRBJ2-7; D is perhaps TRBD1 (5 bases). The CDR3 spans 15 residues. V dropped 0 bases and J dropped 5 bases, with 15 bases sitting between them. The germline gives CDR1 SGDLS, CDR2 YYNGEE. The CDR3 nucleotides read TGTGCCAGCAGCGTAGGCCAGGGTACGTCCGACGAGCAGTACTTC. Its translation: CASSVGQGTSDEQYF.